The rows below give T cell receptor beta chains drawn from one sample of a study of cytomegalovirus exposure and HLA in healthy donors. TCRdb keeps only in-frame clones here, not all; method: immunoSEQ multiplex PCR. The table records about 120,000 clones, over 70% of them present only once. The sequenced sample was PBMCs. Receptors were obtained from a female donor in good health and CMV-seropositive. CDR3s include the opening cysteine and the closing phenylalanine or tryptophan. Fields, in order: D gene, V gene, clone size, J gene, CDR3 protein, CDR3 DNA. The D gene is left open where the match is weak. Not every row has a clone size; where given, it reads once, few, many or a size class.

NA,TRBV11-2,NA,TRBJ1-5,CASSLGAQGHQPQHF,TGTGCCAGCAGCCTAGGGGCACAGGGTCATCAGCCCCAGCATTTT
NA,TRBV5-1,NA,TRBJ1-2,CASSLDRRGGYTF,TGCGCCAGCAGCTTGGACAGGCGGGGTGGCTACACCTTC
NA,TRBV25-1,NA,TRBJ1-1,CASSDQEYNTEAFF,TGTGCCAGCAGTGATCAGGAATATAACACTGAAGCTTTCTTT
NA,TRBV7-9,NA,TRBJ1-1,CASSLAPPQGRAFF,TGTGCCAGCAGCTTAGCGCCTCCACAGGGAAGGGCTTTCTTT
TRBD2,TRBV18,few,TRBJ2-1,CASSPQGLEGEQFF,TGTGCCAGCTCACCACAAGGACTAGAAGGTGAGCAGTTCTTC
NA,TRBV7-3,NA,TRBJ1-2,CASSIDNRRGGYTF,TGTGCCAGCAGCATAGATAACAGGCGGGGTGGCTACACCTTC
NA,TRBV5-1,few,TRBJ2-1,CASSLLATLEGNEQFF,TGCGCCAGCAGCTTGCTAGCGACACTCGAGGGAAATGAGCAGTTCTTC
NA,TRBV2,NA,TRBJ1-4,CASSVTGATNEKLFF,TGTGCCAGCAGTGTTACAGGAGCAACTAATGAAAAACTGTTTTTT
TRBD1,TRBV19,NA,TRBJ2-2,CASSRGTGDTGELFF,TGTGCCAGTAGTAGAGGGACAGGGGACACCGGGGAGCTGTTTTTT
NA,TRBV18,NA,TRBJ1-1,CASSPPRQQSMNTEAFF,TGTGCCAGCTCACCCCCGAGACAGCAGTCCATGAACACTGAAGCTTTCTTT
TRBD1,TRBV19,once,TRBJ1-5,CASYGRGNQPQHF,TGTGCCAGTTATGGCAGGGGGAATCAGCCCCAGCATTTT
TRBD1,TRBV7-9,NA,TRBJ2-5,CASSGYDRAQEAQYF,TGTGCCAGCAGCGGATACGACAGGGCACAAGAGGCCCAGTACTTC
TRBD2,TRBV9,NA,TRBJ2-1,CASSALGSGGNNEQFF,TGTGCCAGCAGCGCCCTTGGTAGCGGGGGTAACAATGAGCAGTTCTTC
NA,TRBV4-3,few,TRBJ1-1,CASSRDRTTEAFF,TGCGCCAGCAGCCGAGACAGGACTACTGAAGCTTTCTTT
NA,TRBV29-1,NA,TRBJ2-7,CSATSTYEQYF,TGCAGCGCGACTAGTACCTACGAGCAGTACTTC
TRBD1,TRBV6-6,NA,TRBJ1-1,CASSRDRGWGTEAFF,TGTGCCAGCAGCCGTGACAGGGGCTGGGGCACTGAAGCTTTCTTT
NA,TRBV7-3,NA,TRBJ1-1,CASSLTAGMGTEAFF,TGTGCCAGCAGCTTAACGGCAGGGATGGGCACTGAAGCTTTCTTT
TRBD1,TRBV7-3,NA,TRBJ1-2,CASSPTGGPYGYTF,TGTGCCAGCAGCCCTACAGGGGGGCCCTATGGCTACACCTTC
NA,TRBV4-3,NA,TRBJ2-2,CASSPRVDSLNTGELFF,TGCGCCAGCAGCCCCAGAGTCGACAGTCTGAACACCGGGGAGCTGTTTTTT
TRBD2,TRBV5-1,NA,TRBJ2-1,CASSSGGLYNEQFF,TGCGCCAGCAGCTCGGGAGGGCTTTACAATGAGCAGTTCTTC
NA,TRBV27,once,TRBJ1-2,CASSLYGASNYGYTF,TGTGCCAGCAGTTTATATGGGGCCTCTAACTATGGCTACACCTTC
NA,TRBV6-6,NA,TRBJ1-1,CASSYEGRFAFF,TGTGCCAGCAGTTACGAGGGAAGGTTCGCTTTCTTT
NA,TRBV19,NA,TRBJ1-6,CASSVLNSPLHF,TGTGCCAGTAGTGTCCTTAATTCACCCCTCCACTTT
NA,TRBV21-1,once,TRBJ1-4,CASTNLKGGRVDTNEKLFF,TGTGCCAGCACCAACCTCAAAGGAGGGCGGGTAGATACTAATGAAAAACTGTTTTTT
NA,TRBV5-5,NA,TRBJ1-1,CASSRILGGTEAFF,TGTGCCAGCAGCCGGATCCTCGGGGGAACTGAAGCTTTCTTT
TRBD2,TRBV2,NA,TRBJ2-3,CASSATSGGSDTQYF,TGTGCCAGCAGTGCAACTAGCGGGGGGTCAGATACGCAGTATTTT
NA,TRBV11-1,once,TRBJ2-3,CASSLGLNRDTDTQYF,TGTGCCAGCAGCTTAGGACTGAACAGGGATACAGATACGCAGTATTTT
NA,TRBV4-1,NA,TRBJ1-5,CASSLGVLGSNQPQHF,TGCGCCAGCAGCTTAGGGGTTCTGGGGAGCAATCAGCCCCAGCATTTT
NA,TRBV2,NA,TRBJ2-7,CASSGVGDGTDEQYF,TGTGCCAGCAGTGGTGTAGGGGATGGTACCGACGAGCAGTACTTC
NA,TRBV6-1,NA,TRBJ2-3,CASSVGFFTDTQYF,TGTGCCAGCAGTGTCGGGTTTTTTACAGATACGCAGTATTTT
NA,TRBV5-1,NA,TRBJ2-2,CASSPDTWTGELFF,TGCGCCAGCAGCCCCGATACTTGGACCGGGGAGCTGTTTTTT
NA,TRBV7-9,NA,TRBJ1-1,CASTIYGDGTEAFF,TGTGCCAGCACCATCTACGGGGATGGCACTGAAGCTTTCTTT
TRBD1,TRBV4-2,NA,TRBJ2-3,CASSQAPTGGEDTQYF,TGTGCCAGCAGCCAAGCCCCGACAGGGGGCGAGGATACGCAGTATTTT
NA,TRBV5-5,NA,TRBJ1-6,CASRSLTGNSPLHF,TGTGCCAGCAGGTCGTTAACAGGGAATTCACCCCTCCACTTT
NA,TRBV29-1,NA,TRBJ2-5,CSGGRQGGQETQYF,TGCAGCGGAGGTCGGCAGGGGGGTCAAGAGACCCAGTACTTC
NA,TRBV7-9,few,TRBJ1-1,CASSLWGGAKNTEAFF,TGTGCCAGCAGCCTGTGGGGGGGCGCCAAGAACACTGAAGCTTTCTTT
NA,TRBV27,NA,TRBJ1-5,CASSATSFNQPQHF,TGTGCCAGCAGTGCCACAAGTTTCAATCAGCCCCAGCATTTT
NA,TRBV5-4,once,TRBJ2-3,CASSSGTSSSTDTQYF,TGTGCCAGCAGCTCCGGGACTTCATCAAGCACAGATACGCAGTATTTT
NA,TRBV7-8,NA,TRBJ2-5,CASSLATIQETQYF,TGTGCCAGCAGCTTAGCGACTATACAAGAGACCCAGTACTTC
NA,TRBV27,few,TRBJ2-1,CASSLRAVVQNYNEQFF,TGTGCCAGCAGTTTGAGGGCCGTAGTCCAGAACTACAATGAGCAGTTCTTC
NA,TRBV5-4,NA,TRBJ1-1,CASSFWYRVGLRVNTEAFF,TGTGCCAGCAGCTTCTGGTATCGCGTCGGGTTAAGAGTGAACACTGAAGCTTTCTTT
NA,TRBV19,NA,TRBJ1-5,CASSTSPIAGNQPQHF,TGTGCCAGTAGTACATCCCCCATAGCCGGCAATCAGCCCCAGCATTTT
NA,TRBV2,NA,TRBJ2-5,CASTGYGETQYF,TGTGCCAGCACGGGGTACGGGGAGACCCAGTACTTC
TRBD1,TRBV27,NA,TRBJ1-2,CASSPLDRYNYGYTF,TGTGCCAGCAGTCCCCTGGACAGGTATAACTATGGCTACACCTTC
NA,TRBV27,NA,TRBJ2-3,CASSLWRADTQYF,TGTGCCAGCAGTTTATGGAGAGCAGATACGCAGTATTTT
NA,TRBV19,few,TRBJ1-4,CASRREKLFF,TGTGCCAGTCGCAGGGAAAAACTGTTTTTT
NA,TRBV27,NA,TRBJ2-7,CASSLRRGNTYEQYF,TGTGCCAGCAGTTTACGGCGGGGAAATACCTACGAGCAGTACTTC
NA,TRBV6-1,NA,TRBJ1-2,CASRGAGSGYTF,TGTGCCAGCCGTGGGGCAGGTTCCGGCTACACCTTC
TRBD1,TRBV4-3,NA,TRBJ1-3,CASSQGQGPGNTIYF,TGCGCCAGCAGCCAAGGACAGGGGCCTGGAAACACCATATATTTT
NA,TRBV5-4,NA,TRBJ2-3,CASMIEGLPDTQYF,TGTGCCAGCATGATTGAGGGCCTCCCAGATACGCAGTATTTT